What follows are 13 T cell receptor beta chains derived from one specimen sequenced in a study of blood T cell repertoires in COVID-19. Clones were sequenced by immunoSEQ multiplex PCR, and TCRdb holds only the in-frame ones, with some missing. The sample comprises 400,000 or so clones, approximately 90% of which are singletons, and roughly 0.78% rests with the top ten. The sample taken for sequencing was peripheral blood. These receptors all stem from a man aged 18 to 30 with COVID-19, enrolled during active disease.

This clone was recorded a few times. The chain joins TRBV6-5 to TRBJ1-1; perhaps TRBD1 as D (6 bases). Trimming cost V 4 bases and J 1 base, with 10 bases left between them. Germline CDR1 and CDR2: MNHEY and SVGAGI. The CDR3 contains 14 residues. The CDR3 spells CASSSATGNTEAFF. CDR3 nucleotide sequence: TGTGCCAGCAGTTCTGCGACAGGGAACACTGAAGCTTTCTTT.

The gene calls are TRBV6-6 and TRBJ2-1, with a possible D match to TRBD2 (6 bases). From germline, CDR1 is MNHNY and CDR2 SVGAGI (reference sequence). This CDR3 contains 15 residues. V lost 7 bases to trimming and J lost 4 bases, with 17 bases between them. The CDR3 is CASNPSGSGYNEQFF. The CDR3 region has the DNA TGTGCCAGCAACCCCAGTGGTAGCGGTTACAATGAGCAGTTCTTC.

The genes are TRBV19 and TRBJ1-1; D gene unclear. This CDR3 spans 12 amino acids. V lost 3 bases and J lost 4, with 6 bases in between. Germline values: CDR1 LNHDA, CDR2 SQIVND (reference sequence). This CDR3 is CASSMQATEAFF. The DNA of the CDR3 is TGTGCCAGTAGTATGCAAGCCACTGAAGCTTTCTTT.

The rearrangement joins TRBV2 to TRBJ1-5, with TRBD1 identical over 8 bases. Germline CDR1 SNHLY, CDR2 FYNNEI. J gave up 3 bases and V 6 bases, and 7 bases lay outside the gene matches. The CDR3 extends over 15 amino acids. The chain's CDR3 is CASSQDRVVNQPQHF. In nucleotides, the CDR3 is TGTGCCAGCAGCCAGGACAGGGTGGTCAATCAGCCCCAGCATTTT.

The rearrangement joins TRBV12-3 or TRBV12-4 to TRBJ2-5; D gene unclear. The CDR3 spans 13 residues. The ends were cut back, 3 bases at V and 2 bases at J, with 7 bases in the middle. The CDR3 region has the DNA TGTGCCAGCAGTTTGCCAGAACAAGAGACCCAGTACTTC. Its translation: CASSLPEQETQYF.

A remark on this clone: This sample also contains other DNA sequences that code for the same CDR3. J is TRBJ1-2 and V is TRBV5-1; D not resolved. V shed 3 bases and J shed 0 bases, with 6 bases lying between them. This CDR3 is built from 13 residues. Looked up from germline, CDR1 is SGHRS and CDR2 is YFSETQ. The CDR3 loop reads CASSWSANYGYTF. DNA of the CDR3: TGCGCCAGCAGCTGGAGTGCTAACTATGGCTACACCTTC.

This sequence joins TRBV5-4 and TRBJ2-7; D may be TRBD1 (5 bases). V was pared by 0 bases and J by 5 bases, with 15 bases between. Germline V lookup: CDR1 SGHNT, CDR2 YYREEE (reference sequence). The CDR3 runs to 15 residues. The DNA for the CDR3 is TGTGCCAGCAGCTTGGATTGGCAGGGCGACCACGAGCAGTACTTC. Translating it yields CASSLDWQGDHEQYF.

The genes are TRBV7-9 and TRBJ1-4, with no clear D. The CDR3 runs to 14 residues. V was shortened by 4 bases and J by 5 bases, with 11 bases between the two germline ends. Per germline, CDR1 SEHNR and CDR2 FQNEAQ (reference sequence). In DNA form, the CDR3 reads TGTGCCAGCAGCTCCGGTGGAGGGAATGAAAAACTGTTTTTT. Its protein product is CASSSGGGNEKLFF.

The chain is built from TRBV18 and TRBJ1-5, with TRBD1 matching 8 bases. Germline CDR1 is KGHSH and CDR2 is LQKENI. The J segment lost 4 bases and the V segment lost 3 bases, leaving 5 bases of the junction unmatched. This CDR3 is 15 amino acids long. The CDR3 reads CASSPDNRGNQPQHF. DNA for the CDR3: TGTGCCAGCTCACCCGATAACAGGGGGAATCAGCCCCAGCATTTT.

The chain joins TRBV10-2 to TRBJ2-3; 10 bases match TRBD2. The CDR3 spans 16 residues. The germline V gene encodes CDR1 WSHSY and CDR2 SAAADI. V lost 5 bases to trimming and J lost 2 bases; unmatched junction nucleotides: 7. The CDR3 reads CASSKKRGGYTDTQYF. CDR3 nucleotide sequence: TGCGCCAGCAGTAAAAAGCGGGGGGGCTACACAGATACGCAGTATTTT.

Concerning this clone: Distinct nucleotide sequences in the sample also encode this CDR3. The chain couples TRBV19 to TRBJ1-2; D perhaps matches TRBD1 (5 bases). This CDR3 has 13 residues. Germline V gene data show CDR1 as LNHDA and CDR2 as SQIVND (reference sequence). V shed 3 bases and J shed 4 bases, with 9 bases lying between them. The CDR3: CASSMGQSYGYTF. The CDR3 nucleotides are TGTGCCAGTAGTATGGGGCAGTCCTATGGCTACACCTTC.

This chain connects TRBV5-1 to TRBJ1-1; TRBD1 is a possible D gene (5 bases). V was shortened by 1 base and J by 3 bases, with 10 bases between the two germline ends. Germline CDR1 reads SGHRS; CDR2 reads YFSETQ. The CDR3 loop spans 14 amino acids. The CDR3 region has the DNA TGCGCCAGCAGCTTGTTCACGGGGGACACTGAAGCTTTCTTT. Amino acids: CASSLFTGDTEAFF.

This clone was observed a single time. The J gene is TRBJ1-6, the V gene TRBV28; D perhaps matches TRBD1 (5 bases). CDR1 is MDHEN and CDR2 is SYDVKM in the germline V gene. This CDR3 has 16 amino acids. With 7 bases removed from V and 7 bases from J, the gap between germline ends came to 20 bases. CDR3 in amino acids: CASNIDILQGNSPLHF. The CDR3 nucleotides are TGTGCCAGCAATATTGACATCCTTCAGGGAAATTCACCCCTCCACTTT.